Following are 21 T cell receptor beta chains from one sample sequenced in a study of response to subunit inactivated influenza vaccine. Each CDR3 protein is one row after TCRdb ran MiXCR on the RT-PCR reads. The sample has about 700,000 distinct CDR3 sequences, around a sixth seen once. Sequenced material: PBMCs from blood, taken 11 to 12 days after vaccination. The receptors here all came from a man aged 45-65 years who received an inactivated influenza vaccine.

The chain recombines TRBV10-3 with TRBJ2-3; 12 positions agree with TRBD2. The J segment lost 2 bases and the V segment lost 3 bases, leaving 12 bases of the junction unmatched. Germline CDR1 and CDR2: ENHRY and SYGVKD. This CDR3 has 19 amino acids. CDR3 sequence: CAISDPDLGLAGNTDTQYF. For the CDR3, the DNA is TGTGCCATCAGTGACCCCGACCTGGGACTAGCGGGTAACACAGATACGCAGTATTTT.

The chain joins TRBV4-1 to TRBJ2-4; no clear D. With 2 bases removed from V and 6 bases from J, the gap between germline ends came to 23 bases. CDR3 length equals 18 residues. The germline V gene has CDR1 MGHRA and CDR2 YSYEKL. The CDR3 DNA is TGCGCCAGCAGCCAAAGTAGTGTGAGGAGACCGCGATTAAACATTCAGTACTTC. It translates to CASSQSSVRRPRLNIQYF.

This chain links TRBV15 with TRBJ1-4; 9 bases agree with TRBD1. Germline V gene lookup returns CDR1 LNHNV and CDR2 YYDKDF (reference sequence). This CDR3 is built from 16 residues. V dropped 4 bases and J dropped 5; count of bases not matched to a gene: 8. The CDR3 bases are TGTGCCACCAGCAAGGCGGCACAGGGGGCGAATGAAAAACTGTTTTTT. This translates into CATSKAAQGANEKLFF. The full variable domain, completed using reference TRBV15 and TRBJ1-4, is DAMVIQNPRYQVTQFGKPVTLSCSQTLNHNVMYWYQQKSSQAPKLLFHYYDKDFNNEADTPDNFQSRRPNTSFCFLDIRSPGLGDTAMYLCATSKAAQGANEKLFFGSGTQLSVL.

The chain links TRBV6-1 to TRBJ2-6; 7 nucleotides match TRBD1. Trimming cost V 5 bases and J 4 bases; bases outside gene matches: 8. The CDR3 length is 16 residues. The germline gives CDR1 MNHNS, CDR2 SASEGT. CDR3 nucleotides: TGTGCCAGCAGTCCAAAAAGGGGGCGAGGGGCCAACGTCCTGACTTTC. As protein: CASSPKRGRGANVLTF.

This clonotype turned up a few times. The J gene is TRBJ1-1, the V gene TRBV7-9; D is possibly TRBD1 (6 bases). Deletions cut 5 bases from V and 7 bases from J, with 20 bases between. The CDR3 totals 15 residues. Germline V gene lookup returns CDR1 SEHNR and CDR2 FQNEAQ (reference sequence). The CDR3 DNA is TGTGCCAGCAGCATAAAGTCGGCCAGGGGAATTGAAGCTTTCTTT. This sequence encodes CASSIKSARGIEAFF.

This clonotype was seen a handful of times. The chain joins TRBV6-2 or TRBV6-3 to TRBJ2-7, with D perhaps TRBD2 (7 bases). With 6 bases removed from V and 8 bases from J, the gap between germline ends came to 20 bases. Germline loops: CDR1 MNHEY, CDR2 SVGEGT. The CDR3 is made up of 14 amino acids. This chain's CDR3 is CASSPTGGHSKQYF. The DNA of the CDR3 is TGTGCCAGCAGCCCAACGGGGGGCCACAGCAAGCAGTACTTC.

This clonotype was seen only a few times. The chain employs TRBV5-1 and TRBJ2-7; TRBD1 or TRBD2 may be the D gene (5 bases each). Germline-derived CDR1 and CDR2 are SGHRS and YFSETQ. CDR3 length: 15 amino acids. V was trimmed by 0 bases and J by 9 bases, leaving 19 bases between them. The CDR3 is CASSLAPRDAPWQYF. In DNA, the CDR3 is TGCGCCAGCAGCTTGGCCCCCCGGGACGCGCCGTGGCAGTACTTC. The full variable domain, rest sourced from reference TRBV5-1 and TRBJ2-7, is KAGVTQTPRYLIKTRGQQVTLSCSPISGHRSVSWYQQTPGQGLQFLFEYFSETQRNKGNFPGRFSGRQFSNSRSEMNVSTLELGDSALYLCASSLAPRDAPWQYFGPGTRLTVT.

This clonotype was detected only a few times. The rearrangement uses TRBV7-9 and TRBJ2-7, with D perhaps matching TRBD2 (5 bases). The germline V and J ends were trimmed by 6 bases and 9 bases, with 18 bases remaining between them. The germline CDR1 and CDR2 sequences are SEHNR and FQNEAQ (reference sequence). This CDR3 has 13 amino acids. CDR3 in amino acids: CASSAAVQIGQYF. The CDR3 nucleotides read TGTGCCAGCAGTGCAGCGGTCCAGATCGGGCAGTACTTC.

This clonotype was seen only a few times. The chain recombines TRBV5-1 with TRBJ2-5, with D possibly TRBD1 on 5 matching bases. The CDR3 runs 15 residues. The germline V and J ends were trimmed by 0 bases and 3 bases, with 12 bases remaining between them. CDR1 and CDR2 (germline): SGHRS, YFSETQ. CDR3: CASSLGFAREETQYF. DNA of the CDR3: TGCGCCAGCAGCTTGGGCTTCGCCAGGGAAGAGACCCAGTACTTC.

The rearrangement links TRBV25-1 to TRBJ2-3, with TRBD2 matching over 13 bases. The V gene end was trimmed by 10 bases and the J gene end by 3 bases; junction bases not matched to a gene: 4. This CDR3 has 14 residues. CDR1 and CDR2 from the germline V gene are MGHDK and SYGVNS. The CDR3 loop reads CATQTSGGTDTQYF. DNA of the CDR3: TGTGCCACCCAGACTAGCGGGGGGACAGATACGCAGTATTTT.

This clonotype came up a few times. The chain carries TRBV4-3 and TRBJ1-2; D uncertain. The V gene lost 0 bases and the J gene lost 8 bases, with 13 bases spanning the gap. This CDR3 is built from 14 residues. CDR1 and CDR2 from the germline V gene are LGHNA and YSLEER. CDR3 protein: CASSQDASLLGYTF. CDR3 DNA sequence: TGCGCCAGCAGCCAAGACGCCAGCCTCTTGGGCTACACCTTC.

In this sample, this clonotype turned up a few times. The V call is TRBV7-2, the J call TRBJ2-3; D gene unclear. The V end lost 1 base, the J end lost 0 bases, and 14 bases lay between the germline ends. CDR3 length equals 17 residues. Germline V gene sequence: CDR1 SGHTA, CDR2 FQGNSA. The CDR3 region is CASSLGRLFTSTDTQYF. For the CDR3, the DNA is TGTGCCAGCAGCTTAGGTCGGCTTTTTACTAGCACAGATACGCAGTATTTT.

The V call is TRBV11-2, the J call TRBJ1-1; D might be TRBD1 (6 bases). Germline CDR1 is SGHAT and CDR2 is FQNNGV. The germline V and J ends were trimmed by 1 base and 1 base, with 19 bases remaining between them. The CDR3 is 18 amino acids. The CDR3 DNA follows: TGTGCCAGCAGCTTAGTCGTTGGTGTAAGGGGGGAGAACACTGAAGCTTTCTTT. It translates to CASSLVVGVRGENTEAFF. The full variable domain, rest sourced from reference TRBV11-2 and TRBJ1-1, is EAGVAQSPRYKIIEKRQSVAFWCNPISGHATLYWYQQILGQGPKLLIQFQNNGVVDDSQLPKDRFSAERLKGVDSTLKIQPAKLEDSAVYLCASSLVVGVRGENTEAFFGQGTRLTVV.

This sequence joins TRBV7-2 and TRBJ1-2, with D maybe TRBD1 (6 bases). This CDR3 comprises 15 residues. Germline V lookup: CDR1 SGHTA, CDR2 FQGNSA. The V end lost 0 bases, the J end lost 5 bases, and 13 bases lay between the germline ends. The CDR3 DNA is TGTGCCAGCAGCTTAGCCAGGGGCCGGGGGTATGGCTACACCTTC. Translating gives CASSLARGRGYGYTF.

The rearrangement links TRBV5-5 to TRBJ1-3; a possible D gene is TRBD1 (5 bases). This CDR3 region has 14 residues. The germline gives CDR1 SGHKS, CDR2 YYEKEE (reference sequence). The V end was cut by 7 bases, the J end by 0 bases, with 11 bases between. The CDR3 bases are TGTGCCAGCCTCAGGGATCTCTCTGGAAACACCATATATTTT. Encoded protein: CASLRDLSGNTIYF.

Ten or more counts support this clonotype. The J gene is TRBJ1-4, the V gene TRBV6-2 or TRBV6-3, with D perhaps TRBD1 (6 bases). V was pared by 5 bases and J by 8 bases, with 15 bases between. This CDR3 has 14 amino acids. Germline CDR1 reads MNHEY; CDR2 reads SVGEGT. In DNA, the CDR3 is TGTGCCAGCAGTAACAGGGAGACGGTCGAAAAACTGTTTTTT. Translated: CASSNRETVEKLFF.

This clonotype was seen at least ten times. For the CDR3, the DNA is TGTGCCAGCAGCACCGGGACAGGGGGTTTCTACGAGCAGTACTTC. The encoded protein is CASSTGTGGFYEQYF. The chain recombines TRBV11-2 with TRBJ2-7; 11 nucleotides agree with TRBD1. V was clipped by 5 bases and J by 3 bases; unmatched bases: 6. The CDR3 totals 15 residues. Germline CDR1 reads SGHAT; CDR2 reads FQNNGV.

The rearrangement uses TRBV4-3 and TRBJ2-1; D unclear. This CDR3 has 15 amino acids. Germline V gene lookup returns CDR1 LGHNA and CDR2 YSLEER. Trimming removed 0 bases at V and 0 bases at J, with 6 bases between. In nucleotides, the CDR3 is TGCGCCAGCAGCCAAGATCCTAGCTCCTACAATGAGCAGTTCTTC. Protein sequence: CASSQDPSSYNEQFF.

This clonotype was counted only a few times. The V call is TRBV29-1, the J call TRBJ2-1; D may be TRBD1 or TRBD2 (6 bases each). CDR1 is SQVTM and CDR2 is ANQGSEA in the germline V gene. The CDR3 length is 13 residues. Trimming took 3 bases from V and 12 from J, leaving 18 bases between them. CDR3 nucleotides: TGCAGCGTTGATGGGGGGCAGTCAATCTGGCAGTTCTTC. Encoded protein: CSVDGGQSIWQFF.

This clonotype was found a few times. CDR3: CASSQPSGSIHNEQFF. CDR3 DNA sequence: TGTGCCAGCAGCCAACCTAGCGGGAGCATTCACAATGAGCAGTTCTTC. The V call is TRBV7-8, the J call TRBJ2-1; 10 bases line up with TRBD2. CDR1 is SGHVS and CDR2 is FQNEAQ in the germline V gene. V shed 5 bases, J shed 5 bases, and the junction held 9 bases outside the gene matches. The CDR3 is made up of 16 amino acids.

This clonotype appeared a few times. V is TRBV3-1 and J is TRBJ2-3; D is ambiguous. The V and J ends lost 0 bases and 7 bases respectively, with 8 bases between them. In germline, CDR1 is LGHDT, CDR2 YNNKEL (reference sequence). The CDR3 runs 13 residues. Here the CDR3 reads CASSQEGRNTQYF. CDR3 DNA sequence: TGTGCCAGCAGCCAAGAAGGGCGGAATACGCAGTATTTT.